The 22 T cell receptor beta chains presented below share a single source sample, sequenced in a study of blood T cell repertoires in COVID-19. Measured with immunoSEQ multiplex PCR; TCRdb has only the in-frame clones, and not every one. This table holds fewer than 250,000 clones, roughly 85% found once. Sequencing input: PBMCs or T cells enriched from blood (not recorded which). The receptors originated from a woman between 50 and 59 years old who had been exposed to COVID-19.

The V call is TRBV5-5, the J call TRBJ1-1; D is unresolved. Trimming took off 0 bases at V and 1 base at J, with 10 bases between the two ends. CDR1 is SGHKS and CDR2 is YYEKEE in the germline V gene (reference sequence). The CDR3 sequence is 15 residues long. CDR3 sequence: CASSLGGSGNTEAFF. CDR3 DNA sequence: TGTGCCAGCAGCTTGGGTGGTAGTGGGAACACTGAAGCTTTCTTT.

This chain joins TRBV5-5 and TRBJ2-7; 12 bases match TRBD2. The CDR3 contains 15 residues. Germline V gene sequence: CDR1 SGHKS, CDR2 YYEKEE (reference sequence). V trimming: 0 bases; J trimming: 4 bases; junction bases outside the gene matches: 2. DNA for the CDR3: TGTGCCAGCAGCTTGGGGACTAGCGGGGTTTACGAGCAGTACTTC. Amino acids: CASSLGTSGVYEQYF.

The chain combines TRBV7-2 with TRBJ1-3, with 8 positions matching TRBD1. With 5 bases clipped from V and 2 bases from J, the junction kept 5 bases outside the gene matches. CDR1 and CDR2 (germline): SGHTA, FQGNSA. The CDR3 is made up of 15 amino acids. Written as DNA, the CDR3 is TGTGCCAGCAGCCTATCGGGACAGGCTGGAAACACCATATATTTT. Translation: CASSLSGQAGNTIYF.

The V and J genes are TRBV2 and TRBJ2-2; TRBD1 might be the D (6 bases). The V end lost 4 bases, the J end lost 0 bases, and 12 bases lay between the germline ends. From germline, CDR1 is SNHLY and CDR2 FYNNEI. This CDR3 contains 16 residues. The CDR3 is CASSAWDTPNTGELFF. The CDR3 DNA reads TGTGCCAGCAGTGCATGGGACACACCGAACACCGGGGAGCTGTTTTTT.

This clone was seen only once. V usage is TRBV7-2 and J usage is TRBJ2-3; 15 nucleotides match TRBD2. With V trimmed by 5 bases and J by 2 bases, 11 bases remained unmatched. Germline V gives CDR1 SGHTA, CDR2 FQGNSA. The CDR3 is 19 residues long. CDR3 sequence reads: CASSLQQGLAGGFTDTQYF. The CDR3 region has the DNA TGTGCCAGCAGCCTACAACAAGGACTAGCGGGGGGGTTCACAGATACGCAGTATTTT. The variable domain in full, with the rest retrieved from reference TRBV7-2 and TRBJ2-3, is GAGVSQSPSNKVTEKGKDVELRCDPISGHTALYWYRQSLGQGLEFLIYFQGNSAPDKSGLPSDRFSAERTGGSVSTLTIQRTQQEDSAVYLCASSLQQGLAGGFTDTQYFGPGTRLTVL.

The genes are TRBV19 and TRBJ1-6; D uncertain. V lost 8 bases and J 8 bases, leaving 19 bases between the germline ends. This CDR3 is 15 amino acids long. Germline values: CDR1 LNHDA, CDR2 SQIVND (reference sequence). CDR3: CASSLEGRTYSPLHF. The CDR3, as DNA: TGTGCCAGTTCCTTGGAGGGTAGGACTTATTCACCCCTCCACTTT.

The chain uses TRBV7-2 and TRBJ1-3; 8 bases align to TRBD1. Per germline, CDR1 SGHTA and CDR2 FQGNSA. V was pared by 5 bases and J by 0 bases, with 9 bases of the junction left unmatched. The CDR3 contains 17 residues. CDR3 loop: CASSRRSGQVSGNTIYF. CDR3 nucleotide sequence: TGTGCCAGCAGCCGGAGGTCGGGACAGGTCTCTGGAAACACCATATATTTT.

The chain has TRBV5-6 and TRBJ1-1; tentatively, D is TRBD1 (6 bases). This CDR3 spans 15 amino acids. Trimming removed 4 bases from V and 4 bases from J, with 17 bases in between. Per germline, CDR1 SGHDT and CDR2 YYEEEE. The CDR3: CASSGGGAWGTEAFF. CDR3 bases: TGTGCCAGCAGCGGCGGGGGGGCCTGGGGCACTGAAGCTTTCTTT.

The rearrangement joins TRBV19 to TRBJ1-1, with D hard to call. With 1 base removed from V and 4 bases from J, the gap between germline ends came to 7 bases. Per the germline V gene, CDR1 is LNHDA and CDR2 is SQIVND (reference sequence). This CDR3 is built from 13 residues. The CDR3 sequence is CASSIVIGTEAFF. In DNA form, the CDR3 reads TGTGCCAGTAGTATAGTTATCGGCACTGAAGCTTTCTTT.

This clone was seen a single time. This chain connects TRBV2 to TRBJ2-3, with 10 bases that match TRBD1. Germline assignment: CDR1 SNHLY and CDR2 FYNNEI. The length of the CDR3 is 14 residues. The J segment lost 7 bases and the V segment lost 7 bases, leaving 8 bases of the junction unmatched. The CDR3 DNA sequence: TGTGCCAGCAATAGGGACAGGGGTACATATACGCAGTATTTT. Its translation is CASNRDRGTYTQYF.

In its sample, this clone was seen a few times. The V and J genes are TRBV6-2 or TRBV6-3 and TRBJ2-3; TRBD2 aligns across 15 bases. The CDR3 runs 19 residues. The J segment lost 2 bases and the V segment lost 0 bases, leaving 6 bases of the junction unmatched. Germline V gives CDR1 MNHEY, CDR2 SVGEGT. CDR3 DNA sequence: TGTGCCAGCAGTTACTCCGGGACTAGCGGGGGGTCGTTCACAGATACGCAGTATTTT. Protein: CASSYSGTSGGSFTDTQYF.

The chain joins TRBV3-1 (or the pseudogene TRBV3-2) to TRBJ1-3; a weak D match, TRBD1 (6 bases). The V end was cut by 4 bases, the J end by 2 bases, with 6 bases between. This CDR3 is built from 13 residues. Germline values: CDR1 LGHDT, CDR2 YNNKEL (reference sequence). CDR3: CASSPGAGNTIYF. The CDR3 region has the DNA TGTGCCAGCAGCCCAGGGGCTGGAAACACCATATATTTT.

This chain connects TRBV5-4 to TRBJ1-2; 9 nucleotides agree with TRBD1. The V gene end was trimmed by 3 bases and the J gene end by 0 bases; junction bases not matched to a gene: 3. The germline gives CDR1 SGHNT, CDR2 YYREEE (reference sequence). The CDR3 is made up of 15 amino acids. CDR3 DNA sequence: TGTGCCAGCAGCTCCGGGACAGGGACTAACTATGGCTACACCTTC. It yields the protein CASSSGTGTNYGYTF.

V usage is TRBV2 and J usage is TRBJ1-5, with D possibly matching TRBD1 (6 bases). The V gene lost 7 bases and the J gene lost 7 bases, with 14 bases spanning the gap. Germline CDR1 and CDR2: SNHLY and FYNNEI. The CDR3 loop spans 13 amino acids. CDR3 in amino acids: CASTLQGLQPQHF. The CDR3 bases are TGTGCCAGCACCCTACAGGGTTTACAGCCCCAGCATTTT.

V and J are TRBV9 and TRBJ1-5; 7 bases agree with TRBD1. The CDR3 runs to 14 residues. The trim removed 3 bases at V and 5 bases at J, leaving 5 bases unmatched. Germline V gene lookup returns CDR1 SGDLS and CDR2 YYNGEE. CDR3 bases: TGTGCCAGCAGCGAAGGGACAGCATATCAGCCCCAGCATTTT. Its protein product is CASSEGTAYQPQHF.

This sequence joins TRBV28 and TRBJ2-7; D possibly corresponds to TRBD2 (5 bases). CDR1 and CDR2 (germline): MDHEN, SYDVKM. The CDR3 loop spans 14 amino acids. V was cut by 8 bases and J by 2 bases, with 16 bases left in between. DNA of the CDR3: TGTGCCAGCCTGGAGGATGCGAGGGCCTACGAGCAGTACTTC. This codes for CASLEDARAYEQYF.

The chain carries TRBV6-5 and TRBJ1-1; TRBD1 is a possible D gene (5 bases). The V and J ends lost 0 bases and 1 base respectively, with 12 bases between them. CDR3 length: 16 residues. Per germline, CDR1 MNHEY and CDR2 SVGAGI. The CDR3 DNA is TGTGCCAGCAGTTACTCGCGAGCAGGGTGGAACACTGAAGCTTTCTTT. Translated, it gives CASSYSRAGWNTEAFF.

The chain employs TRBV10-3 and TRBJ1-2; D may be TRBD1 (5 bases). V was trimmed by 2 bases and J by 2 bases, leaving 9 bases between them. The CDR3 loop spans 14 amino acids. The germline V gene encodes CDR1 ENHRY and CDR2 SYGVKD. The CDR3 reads CAISEGHLNYGYTF. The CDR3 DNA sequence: TGTGCCATCAGTGAGGGACACCTAAACTATGGCTACACCTTC.

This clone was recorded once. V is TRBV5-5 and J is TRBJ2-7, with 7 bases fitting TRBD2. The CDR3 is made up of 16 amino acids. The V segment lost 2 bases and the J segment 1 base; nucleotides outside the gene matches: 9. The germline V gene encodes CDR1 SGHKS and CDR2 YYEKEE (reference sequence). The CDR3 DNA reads TGTGCCAGCAGCTTTTCTCAGGGAGGGATTTCCTACGAGCAGTACTTC. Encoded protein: CASSFSQGGISYEQYF. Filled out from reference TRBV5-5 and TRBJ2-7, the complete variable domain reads DAGVTQSPTHLIKTRGQQVTLRCSPISGHKSVSWYQQVLGQGPQFIFQYYEKEERGRGNFPDRFSARQFPNYSSELNVNALLLGDSALYLCASSFSQGGISYEQYFGPGTRLTVT.

The DNA of the CDR3 is TGCGCCAGCAGCTTGGGTTCGTCCAGGGTGGGAGCTTTCTTT. It yields the protein CASSLGSSRVGAFF. The V gene is TRBV5-1, the J gene TRBJ1-1; tentatively, D is TRBD1 (5 bases). The length of the CDR3 is 14 residues. V shed 0 bases and J shed 10 bases, with 16 bases lying between them. Germline CDR1 SGHRS, CDR2 YFSETQ.

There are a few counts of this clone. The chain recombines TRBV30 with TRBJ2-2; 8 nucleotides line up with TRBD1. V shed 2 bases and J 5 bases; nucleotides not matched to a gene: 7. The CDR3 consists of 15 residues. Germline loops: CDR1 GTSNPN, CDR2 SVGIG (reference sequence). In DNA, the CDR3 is TGTGCCTGGAGTCATGACAGGGGTTATACCGGGGAGCTGTTTTTT. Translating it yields CAWSHDRGYTGELFF.

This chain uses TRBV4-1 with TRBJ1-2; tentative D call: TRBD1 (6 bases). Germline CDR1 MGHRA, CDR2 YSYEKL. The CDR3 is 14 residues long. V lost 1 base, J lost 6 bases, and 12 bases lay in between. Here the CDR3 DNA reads TGCGCCAGCAGCCAAGTGGGCCAGGGGAATGGCTACACCTTC. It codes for CASSQVGQGNGYTF.